The 32 T cell receptor beta chains in this list originate from one sample, sequenced in a study of control samples from healthy donors and cancer patients. Assay used: immunoSEQ multiplex PCR; TCRdb lists only in-frame clones, some missing. This repertoire shows some 82,000 clones, more than 75% found once; its top ten account for around a fifth. Material: blood. The receptors here all came from a man in his fifties or sixties in good health.

Only one count was recorded for this clone. The chain employs TRBV19 and TRBJ2-3; TRBD2 is a possible D gene (5 bases). This CDR3 contains 15 residues. Germline loops: CDR1 LNHDA, CDR2 SQIVND (reference sequence). V lost 5 bases and J 0 bases, leaving 12 bases between the germline ends. The CDR3 DNA reads as TGTGCCAGTAGTGATCGAGCGGTTAGCACAGATACGCAGTATTTT. Its protein is CASSDRAVSTDTQYF.

As to this clone: Other DNA sequences of this sample code for an identical CDR3. J is TRBJ1-2 and V is TRBV4-3; TRBD1 is a possible D gene (6 bases). The germline gives CDR1 LGHNA, CDR2 YSLEER. The CDR3 length is 15 residues. Trimming took 0 bases from V and 2 from J, leaving 10 bases between them. The CDR3 sequence: CASSQDRQGNYGYTF. The CDR3 DNA follows: TGCGCCAGCAGCCAAGATAGGCAGGGGAACTATGGCTACACCTTC.

The CDR3 DNA follows: TGTGCCAGCAGTCCTCACGGGGTGGACTATGGCTACACCTTC. This codes for CASSPHGVDYGYTF. The chain employs TRBV3-1 (or the pseudogene TRBV3-2) and TRBJ1-2; no definite D call. Trimming left V 6 bases short and J 3 bases short, with 14 bases between. The CDR3 consists of 14 residues. CDR1 and CDR2 from the germline V gene are LGHDT and YNNKEL (reference sequence).

The rearrangement links TRBV19 to TRBJ2-1; 9 bases align to TRBD2. Germline V gene lookup returns CDR1 LNHDA and CDR2 SQIVND (reference sequence). V dropped 3 bases and J dropped 7; count of bases not matched to a gene: 7. This CDR3 contains 15 residues. The CDR3 reads CASSIKASGINEQFF. As DNA, the CDR3 is TGTGCCAGTAGTATTAAGGCTAGCGGGATAAATGAGCAGTTCTTC.

This clone was counted once. The chain combines TRBV4-1 with TRBJ2-1, with D possibly being TRBD2 (6 bases). The CDR3 sequence is 15 residues long. The germline V and J ends were trimmed by 0 bases and 2 bases, with 8 bases remaining between them. Germline loops: CDR1 MGHRA, CDR2 YSYEKL. For the CDR3, the DNA is TGCGCCAGCAGCCAAGACGCGGGGCCCTACAATGAGCAGTTCTTC. Amino acids: CASSQDAGPYNEQFF.

This clone is a singleton in its sample. The chain uses TRBV7-8 and TRBJ1-1, with D maybe TRBD1 (5 bases). Germline CDR1 is SGHVS and CDR2 is FQNEAQ. This CDR3 spans 13 amino acids. The V end was cut by 3 bases, the J end by 1 base, with 6 bases between. Here the CDR3 DNA reads TGTGCCAGCAGCTTGGGGCAGAACACTGAAGCTTTCTTT. It is translated as CASSLGQNTEAFF.

The chain couples TRBV7-9 to TRBJ1-2, with TRBD1 identical over 8 bases. CDR1 is SEHNR, CDR2 FQNEAQ, per germline (reference sequence). The CDR3 is made up of 14 amino acids. Trimming removed 5 bases from V and 4 bases from J; junction bases left unmatched: 6. The CDR3 coding sequence is TGTGCCAGCAGCCTAGACAGGGGACCCTATGGCTACACCTTC. Residues: CASSLDRGPYGYTF.

The CDR3 DNA sequence: TGCGCCAGCAGCCGCAAGAGAAACACTGAAGCTTTCTTT. It encodes CASSRKRNTEAFF. This rearrangement joins TRBV4-3 to TRBJ1-1; D not certain. V was shortened by 4 bases and J by 2 bases, with 8 bases between the two germline ends. Germline lookup yields CDR1 LGHNA and CDR2 YSLEER. This CDR3 is 13 amino acids long.

The gene calls are TRBV20-1 and TRBJ1-1; a weak D match, TRBD1 (5 bases). The CDR3 has 11 amino acids. CDR1 and CDR2 (germline): DFQATT, SNEGSKA (reference sequence). Trimming removed 7 bases from V and 4 bases from J, with 10 bases in between. CDR3 bases: TGCAGTGTCCCGGACATCACTGAAGCTTTCTTT. Translating it yields CSVPDITEAFF.

CDR3 protein: CASTTRIQETQYF. Written as DNA, the CDR3 is TGTGCCTCGACGACGAGGATACAAGAGACCCAGTACTTC. V gene TRBV30 combines with J gene TRBJ2-5; D unresolved. Looked up from germline, CDR1 is GTSNPN and CDR2 is SVGIG (reference sequence). V shed 7 bases and J shed 2 bases, with 14 bases lying between them. This CDR3 is built from 13 residues. Variable domain in full (rest from reference TRBV30 and TRBJ2-5): SQTIHQWPATLVQPVGSPLSLECTVEGTSNPNLYWYRQAAGRGLQLLFYSVGIGQISSEVPQNLSASRPQDRQFILSSKKLLLSDSGFYLCASTTRIQETQYFGPGTRLLVL.

This clone appeared a few times. V gene TRBV2 combines with J gene TRBJ2-5; 7 bases map to TRBD1. The V gene end was trimmed by 9 bases and the J gene end by 4 bases; junction bases not matched to a gene: 11. CDR1 and CDR2 from the germline V gene are SNHLY and FYNNEI. CDR3 length: 14 residues. The CDR3 nucleotides read TGTGCCAGTCGACAGGGTTCCGGAGGAGAGACCCAGTACTTC. Protein: CASRQGSGGETQYF. The full variable domain, completed using reference TRBV2 and TRBJ2-5, is EPEVTQTPSHQVTQMGQEVILRCVPISNHLYFYWYRQILGQKVEFLVSFYNNEISEKSEIFDDQFSVERPDGSNFTLKIRSTKLEDSAMYFCASRQGSGGETQYFGPGTRLLVL.

The chain recombines TRBV6-5 with TRBJ2-7; D possibly matches TRBD1 or TRBD2 (5 bases each). Germline V gene sequence: CDR1 MNHEY, CDR2 SVGAGI. The CDR3 is 16 residues long. Between the trimmed V and J ends, which lost 0 bases and 1 base, there was a span of 13 bases. CDR3 sequence: CASSYSSGHSSYEQYF. CDR3 nucleotides: TGTGCCAGCAGTTACTCGTCGGGGCATTCGTCCTACGAGCAGTACTTC.

The chain couples TRBV7-8 to TRBJ2-3; 16 bases line up with TRBD2. Trimming cost V 8 bases and J 1 base; bases outside gene matches: 12. This CDR3 region has 19 residues. CDR1 and CDR2 from the germline V gene are SGHVS and FQNEAQ. The CDR3 region has the DNA TGTGCCAGCTGGGAAAAGGGACTAGCGGGAGGGGGGGGCACAGATACGCAGTATTTT. Translating it yields CASWEKGLAGGGGTDTQYF.

The rearrangement joins TRBV28 to TRBJ2-1, with D perhaps given as TRBD1 or TRBD2 (5 bases each). The CDR3 runs to 15 residues. Trimming removed 5 bases at V and 0 bases at J, with 11 bases between. Germline CDR1 and CDR2: MDHEN and SYDVKM. The CDR3 DNA sequence: TGTGCCAGCAGTCGGGGACCGGTCTCCTACAATGAGCAGTTCTTC. Protein sequence: CASSRGPVSYNEQFF. Variable domain in full (rest from reference TRBV28 and TRBJ2-1): DVKVTQSSRYLVKRTGEKVFLECVQDMDHENMFWYRQDPGLGLRLIYFSYDVKMKEKGDIPEGYSVSREKKERFSLILESASTNQTSMYLCASSRGPVSYNEQFFGPGTRLTVL.

The chain recombines TRBV18 with TRBJ2-3; TRBD1 is a possible D gene (6 bases). The V gene lost 3 bases and the J gene lost 6 bases, with 13 bases spanning the gap. Germline V lookup: CDR1 KGHSH, CDR2 LQKENI. The CDR3 is 14 amino acids. CDR3 DNA: TGTGCCAGCTCACCTCTCAACCAGGGGGATACGCAGTATTTT. It specifies CASSPLNQGDTQYF. The variable domain in full, with the rest retrieved from reference TRBV18 and TRBJ2-3, is NAGVMQNPRHLVRRRGQEARLRCSPMKGHSHVYWYRQLPEEGLKFMVYLQKENIIDESGMPKERFSAEFPKEGPSILRIQQVVRGDSAAYFCASSPLNQGDTQYFGPGTRLTVL.

The V gene is TRBV6-5, the J gene TRBJ2-2; D gene unclear. Germline CDR1 reads MNHEY; CDR2 reads SVGAGI. Trimming took off 7 bases at V and 8 bases at J, with 17 bases between the two ends. The CDR3 sequence is 14 residues long. This CDR3 is CASKSRFDVGELFF. In DNA, the CDR3 is TGTGCCAGCAAATCCAGATTCGACGTTGGGGAGCTGTTTTTT.

The genes are TRBV15 and TRBJ2-5; possibly TRBD2 for D (7 bases). The ends were cut back, 0 bases at V and 5 bases at J, with 13 bases in the middle. The CDR3 is 15 amino acids. Per the germline V gene, CDR1 is LNHNV and CDR2 is YYDKDF (reference sequence). In DNA form, the CDR3 reads TGTGCCACCAGCAGAGATACGGGGGGCAGGGAGACCCAGTACTTC. Its protein product is CATSRDTGGRETQYF.

The rearrangement links TRBV6-5 to TRBJ1-1; TRBD1 might be the D (6 bases). V was shortened by 0 bases and J by 5 bases, with 13 bases between the two germline ends. Germline assignment: CDR1 MNHEY and CDR2 SVGAGI. This CDR3 comprises 15 residues. Here the CDR3 reads CASSYSAGGGTEAFF. The CDR3 nucleotides read TGTGCCAGCAGTTACTCAGCCGGGGGCGGAACTGAAGCTTTCTTT.

The V gene is TRBV25-1, the J gene TRBJ2-4; TRBD1 matches at 7 bases. Trimming at V came to 3 bases and at J to 8 bases, leaving 1 base not matched to a gene. The CDR3 is made up of 12 amino acids. CDR1 and CDR2 from the germline V gene are MGHDK and SYGVNS. The CDR3 DNA is TGTGCCAGCAGTGATGGGACAGACATTCAGTACTTC. This codes for CASSDGTDIQYF.

This clone turned up a few times. This chain joins TRBV2 and TRBJ2-1; D ambiguous. The length of the CDR3 is 13 residues. Germline V gene data show CDR1 as SNHLY and CDR2 as FYNNEI. V was clipped by 3 bases and J by 4 bases, with 7 bases between them. The CDR3 nucleotides read TGTGCCAGCAGTGACACTCTTTACAATGAGCAGTTCTTC. Amino acids: CASSDTLYNEQFF.

This sequence joins TRBV6-6 and TRBJ1-2; 9 bases fit TRBD1. The CDR3 extends over 13 amino acids. Trimming at V came to 6 bases and at J to 7 bases, leaving 6 bases not matched to a gene. The germline gives CDR1 MNHNY, CDR2 SVGAGI (reference sequence). The CDR3 nucleotides read TGTGCCAGCAGCCAGACAGGGGGGAGTGGCTACACCTTC. Its protein is CASSQTGGSGYTF.

CDR3 sequence reads: CAIRRQGADTEAFF. CDR3 DNA: TGTGCCATCAGACGGCAGGGGGCGGACACTGAAGCTTTCTTT. J is TRBJ1-1 and V is TRBV10-3; 8 bases fit TRBD1. J was trimmed by 3 bases and V by 6 bases; bases with no gene match: 6. CDR1 ENHRY and CDR2 SYGVKD come from the germline V gene. The CDR3 is 14 amino acids.

This chain connects TRBV4-3 to TRBJ2-1, with 8 bases lining up with TRBD2. The CDR3 is made up of 19 amino acids. V trimming: 0 bases; J trimming: 0 bases; junction bases outside the gene matches: 10. Germline V lookup: CDR1 LGHNA, CDR2 YSLEER. The CDR3 region has the DNA TGCGCCAGCAGCCAAGATCCAGGCGGGGGGATCCCCTCCTACAATGAGCAGTTCTTC. Its translation: CASSQDPGGGIPSYNEQFF.

This chain uses TRBV19 with TRBJ2-1, with D maybe TRBD1 (7 bases). V lost 10 bases and J 5 bases, leaving 27 bases between the germline ends. CDR1 and CDR2 (germline): LNHDA, SQIVND (reference sequence). This CDR3 spans 17 amino acids. This chain's CDR3 is CATPTGRISPGDNEQFF. In DNA, the CDR3 is TGTGCCACTCCGACAGGGAGAATATCCCCGGGGGACAATGAGCAGTTCTTC.

This clone showed up just once. The CDR3 here is CASSESRREADTQYF. The CDR3 DNA reads as TGTGCCAGCAGCGAATCCCGGCGGGAGGCAGATACGCAGTATTTT. V usage is TRBV2 and J usage is TRBJ2-3; 8 bases are a match to TRBD2. This CDR3 is built from 15 residues. Germline CDR1 is SNHLY and CDR2 is FYNNEI. J lost 4 bases, V lost 6 bases, and 9 bases had no gene match.

This clone was observed a handful of times. The chain uses TRBV5-1 and TRBJ1-1; D remains ambiguous. V dropped 0 bases and J dropped 0 bases, with 3 bases sitting between them. CDR1 is SGHRS, CDR2 YFSETQ, per germline. The CDR3 is 13 amino acids. CDR3 loop: CASSLALNTEAFF. DNA for the CDR3: TGCGCCAGCAGCTTGGCTTTGAACACTGAAGCTTTCTTT.

V usage is TRBV3-1 (or the pseudogene TRBV3-2) and J usage is TRBJ2-5; TRBD2 might be the D (5 bases). This CDR3 has 17 amino acids. V lost 4 bases, J lost 0 bases, and 18 bases lay in between. CDR1 and CDR2 from the germline V gene are LGHDT and YNNKEL (reference sequence). The CDR3 bases are TGTGCCAGCAGCCCCGGAACTGTCGGGGAAAACCAAGAGACCCAGTACTTC. Encoded protein: CASSPGTVGENQETQYF.

This rearrangement joins TRBV6-5 to TRBJ2-1, with unresolved D. The germline V and J ends were trimmed by 2 bases and 0 bases, with 8 bases remaining between them. The length of the CDR3 is 15 residues. CDR1 MNHEY and CDR2 SVGAGI come from the germline V gene. In DNA form, the CDR3 reads TGTGCCAGCAGTTACCTCAAGAGCTCCTACAATGAGCAGTTCTTC. Its translation is CASSYLKSSYNEQFF.

The chain uses TRBV10-3 and TRBJ2-5, with D possibly matching TRBD2 (5 bases). The CDR3 is 13 residues long. V was clipped by 6 bases and J by 5 bases, with 13 bases between them. Germline V gene data show CDR1 as ENHRY and CDR2 as SYGVKD. The CDR3 nucleotides read TGTGCCATCAGGAGGGCTCCGGGGGAGACCCAGTACTTC. Its protein product is CAIRRAPGETQYF.

This chain joins TRBV5-1 and TRBJ2-3; no reliable D call. Trimming left V 0 bases short and J 6 bases short, with 5 bases between. The CDR3 length is 12 residues. In germline, CDR1 is SGHRS, CDR2 YFSETQ. The CDR3: CASSLEADTQYF. The CDR3, as DNA: TGCGCCAGCAGCTTGGAGGCGGATACGCAGTATTTT.

The genes are TRBV6-2 or TRBV6-3 and TRBJ2-7; D is uncertain. CDR1 and CDR2 (germline): MNHEY, SVGEGT. CDR3 length: 14 amino acids. The V and J ends lost 8 bases and 2 bases respectively, with 16 bases between them. The CDR3, as DNA: TGTGCCAGCTGCCGGGCCCGCGGACCCTACGAGCAGTACTTC. The encoded protein is CASCRARGPYEQYF.

The chain carries TRBV6-5 and TRBJ1-2, with D perhaps TRBD1 (5 bases). The length of the CDR3 is 14 residues. V was cut by 5 bases and J by 8 bases, with 18 bases left in between. Germline V gives CDR1 MNHEY, CDR2 SVGAGI. The CDR3 region is CASSPWGSQGGYTF. CDR3 coding DNA: TGTGCCAGCAGTCCCTGGGGAAGTCAGGGAGGCTACACCTTC.